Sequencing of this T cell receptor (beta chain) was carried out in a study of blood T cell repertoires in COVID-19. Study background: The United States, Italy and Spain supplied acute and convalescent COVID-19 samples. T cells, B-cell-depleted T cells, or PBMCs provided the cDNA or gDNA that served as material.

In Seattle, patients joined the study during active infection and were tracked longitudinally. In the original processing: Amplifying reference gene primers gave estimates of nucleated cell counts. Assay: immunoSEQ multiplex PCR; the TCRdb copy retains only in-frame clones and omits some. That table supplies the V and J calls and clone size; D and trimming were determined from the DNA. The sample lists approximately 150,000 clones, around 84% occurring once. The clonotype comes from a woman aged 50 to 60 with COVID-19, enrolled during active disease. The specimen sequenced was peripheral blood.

This chain's CDR3 is CASSSSAGGGTDTQYF. The CDR3 DNA reads as TGCGCCAGCAGCTCGTCAGCGGGGGGAGGGACAGATACGCAGTATTTT. The gene calls are TRBV5-1 and TRBJ2-3; 9 bases fit TRBD2. Per the germline V gene, CDR1 is SGHRS and CDR2 is YFSETQ. This CDR3 is 16 amino acids long. The J segment lost 3 bases and the V segment lost 3 bases, leaving 8 bases of the junction unmatched.